The 2 T cell receptor beta chains reported below all come from one sample, sequenced in a study of T cell responses to AZD1222 COVID-19 vaccine. Sequencing used immunoSEQ multiplex PCR; TCRdb keeps in-frame clones, though not all of them. The table shows roughly 120,000 clones, with about 90% occurring only once. Sequencing was performed on peripheral blood, taken 28 days after the second AZD1222 dose. These receptors all come from an adult who received the AZD1222 COVID-19 vaccine.

The chain links TRBV5-1 to TRBJ1-3; TRBD1 agrees at 7 bases. J was trimmed by 0 bases and V by 4 bases; bases with no gene match: 7. CDR3 size: 16 residues. The germline CDR1 and CDR2 sequences are SGHRS and YFSETQ. The CDR3 bases are TGCGCCAGCAGCCGCGGACAGGCGAACTCTGGAAACACCATATATTTT. Amino acids: CASSRGQANSGNTIYF.

The DNA of the CDR3 is TGTGCCAGCAGTTTTGCAGGGAGCAATCAGCCCCAGCATTTT. Its protein is CASSFAGSNQPQHF. The gene calls are TRBV28 and TRBJ1-5; D possibly corresponds to TRBD1 (5 bases). This CDR3 is built from 14 residues. Germline CDR1 MDHEN, CDR2 SYDVKM. V was clipped by 3 bases and J by 1 base, with 7 bases between them.